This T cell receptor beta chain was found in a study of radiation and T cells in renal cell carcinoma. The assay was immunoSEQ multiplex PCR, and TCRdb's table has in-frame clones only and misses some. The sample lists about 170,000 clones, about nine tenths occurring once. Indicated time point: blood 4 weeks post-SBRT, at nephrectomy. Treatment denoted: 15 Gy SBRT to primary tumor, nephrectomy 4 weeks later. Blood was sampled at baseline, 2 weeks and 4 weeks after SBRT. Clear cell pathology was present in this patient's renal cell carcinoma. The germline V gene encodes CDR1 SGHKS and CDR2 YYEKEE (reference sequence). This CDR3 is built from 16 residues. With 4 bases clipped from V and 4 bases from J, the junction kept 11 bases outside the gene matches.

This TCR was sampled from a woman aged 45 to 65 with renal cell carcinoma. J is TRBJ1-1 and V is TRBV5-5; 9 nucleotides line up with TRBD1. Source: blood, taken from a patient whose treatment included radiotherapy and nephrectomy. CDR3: CASSEGQGRTGTEAFF. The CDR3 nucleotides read TGTGCCAGCAGCGAGGGACAGGGAAGGACGGGCACTGAAGCTTTCTTT.